This is a list of T cell receptor beta chains from one sample in a study of blood T cell repertoires in COVID-19. Here immunoSEQ multiplex PCR was the method, and the copy in TCRdb shows in-frame clones only, minus some. Of a few hundred thousand clones listed, over 75% are singletons. The sample taken for sequencing was PBMCs or T cells enriched from blood (not recorded which). These receptors all stem from a woman aged 25 to 39 who had recovered from COVID-19. Each CDR3 is given with its conserved first and last residue. The D gene is left open where the match is weak. Expanded clones are given a class, and other clones once, few, many or no size at all.

j_call d_call clone_size v_call cdr3_aa cdr3_nt
TRBJ1-1 TRBD1 NA TRBV7-2 CASSLEETGLGTEAFF TGTGCCAGCAGCTTAGAGGAGACAGGGCTGGGCACTGAAGCTTTCTTT
TRBJ2-1 NA NA TRBV18 CASSPGVEQFF TGTGCCAGCTCCCCGGGGGTGGAGCAGTTCTTC
TRBJ1-2 NA NA TRBV13 CASSLGPSGYTF TGTGCCAGCAGCTTAGGCCCTTCTGGCTACACCTTC
TRBJ1-2 NA NA TRBV19 CASSRQMTASYGYTF TGTGCCAGTAGCAGGCAGATGACCGCGTCCTATGGCTACACCTTC
TRBJ2-2 TRBD1 NA TRBV5-1 CASTQTTGDTGELFF TGCGCCAGCACACAAACTACAGGGGACACCGGGGAGCTGTTTTTT
TRBJ1-2 TRBD1 NA TRBV28 CASSPGTVFRGYTF TGTGCCAGCAGCCCCGGGACAGTCTTTAGAGGCTACACCTTC
TRBJ2-1 TRBD2 once TRBV24-1 CATSDHGLAGALDEQFF TGTGCCACCAGTGACCATGGACTAGCGGGAGCTTTGGATGAGCAGTTCTTC
TRBJ2-1 TRBD1 once TRBV2 CASRDRGEVYEQFF TGTGCCAGCAGGGACAGGGGGGAAGTCTATGAGCAGTTCTTC
TRBJ2-7 NA NA TRBV14 CASSQGWTQYF TGTGCCAGCAGCCAAGGTTGGACTCAGTACTTC
TRBJ1-5 NA NA TRBV28 CASSGSGGRQPQHF TGTGCCAGCAGCGGCAGCGGAGGCCGTCAGCCCCAGCATTTT
TRBJ1-2 NA NA TRBV7-2 CASSLTPGYGYTF TGTGCCAGCAGCCTGACACCTGGCTATGGCTACACCTTC
TRBJ2-1 TRBD2 NA TRBV7-9 CASSFPTSGRSNEQFF TGTGCCAGCAGCTTCCCGACTAGCGGGAGATCTAATGAGCAGTTCTTC
TRBJ1-1 NA NA TRBV18 CASSPPGGASTEAFF TGTGCCAGCTCACCACCGGGAGGAGCGTCCACTGAAGCTTTCTTT
TRBJ2-1 NA NA TRBV9 CASSVSSLPSSYNEQFF TGTGCCAGCAGCGTGAGTAGCCTCCCTAGCTCCTACAATGAGCAGTTCTTC
TRBJ2-7 TRBD1 once TRBV28 CASSLWAGGRYEQYF TGTGCCAGCAGTTTATGGGCAGGGGGCCGGTACGAGCAGTACTTC
TRBJ2-2 NA NA TRBV28 CASSLGAGWGNTGELFF TGTGCCAGCAGTTTGGGGGCCGGTTGGGGAAACACCGGGGAGCTGTTTTTT
TRBJ2-3 NA NA TRBV7-9 CASSPLEFDTDTQYF TGTGCCAGCAGCCCCTTGGAGTTTGACACAGATACGCAGTATTTT
TRBJ1-2 TRBD1 NA TRBV5-4 CASSMDRATGYGYTF TGTGCCAGCAGCATGGACAGGGCCACGGGCTATGGCTACACCTTC
TRBJ1-1 NA once TRBV27 CASSLYGGAEAFF TGTGCCAGCAGTTTGTATGGGGGGGCTGAAGCTTTCTTT
TRBJ2-4 NA NA TRBV5-6 CASSSGVAKNIQYF TGTGCCAGCAGCTCAGGGGTAGCCAAAAACATTCAGTACTTC
TRBJ2-7 TRBD1 NA TRBV6-5 CASTVGTGVSYEQYF TGTGCCAGCACCGTCGGGACAGGGGTTTCCTACGAGCAGTACTTC
TRBJ2-1 TRBD2 NA TRBV29-1 CSADPVGGSYNEQFF TGCAGCGCCGACCCGGTCGGGGGGTCCTACAATGAGCAGTTCTTC
TRBJ2-7 NA NA TRBV7-3 CASSLSPGNEQYF TGTGCCAGCAGCTTAAGCCCAGGGAACGAGCAGTACTTC
TRBJ2-1 NA NA TRBV7-9 CASSLGGDSAYNEQFF TGTGCCAGCAGCTTAGGGGGGGATTCGGCCTACAATGAGCAGTTCTTC
TRBJ2-3 TRBD2 NA TRBV11-1 CASSGGLAGRTDTQYF TGTGCCAGCAGCGGGGGACTAGCGGGGCGCACAGATACGCAGTATTTT
TRBJ2-3 NA NA TRBV5-1 CASSYKTRDTQYF TGCGCCAGCAGTTACAAGACAAGAGATACGCAGTATTTT
TRBJ2-5 TRBD1 NA TRBV27 CASSSRTGWAETQYF TGTGCCAGCAGTTCCCGGACAGGATGGGCAGAGACCCAGTACTTC
TRBJ1-2 TRBD1 NA TRBV14 CASSPIIGQGFTNYGYTF TGTGCCAGCAGCCCGATAATTGGACAGGGGTTCACGAACTATGGCTACACCTTC
TRBJ2-5 TRBD1 NA TRBV10-2 CASGDRGQKETQYF TGCGCCAGCGGGGACAGGGGGCAAAAAGAGACCCAGTACTTC
TRBJ1-1 NA NA TRBV28 CGTRDTEAFF TGTGGGACCAGGGACACTGAAGCTTTCTTT
TRBJ2-7 NA NA TRBV6-2/TRBV6-3 CASSYAGVSYEQYF TGTGCCAGCAGTTACGCGGGTGTCTCCTACGAGCAGTACTTC
TRBJ1-3 TRBD1 NA TRBV6-5 CASSYTTGGTGNTIYF TGTGCCAGCAGTTACACTACAGGGGGCACTGGAAACACCATATATTTT
TRBJ1-1 NA few TRBV6-2/TRBV6-3 CASSPQRIEAFF TGTGCCAGCAGCCCCCAGCGGATTGAAGCTTTCTTT
TRBJ2-7 NA NA TRBV5-5 CASSLDPSSYEQYF TGTGCCAGCAGCTTAGATCCCAGCTCCTACGAGCAGTACTTC
TRBJ1-2 NA NA TRBV10-3 CAISESQNGYTF TGTGCCATCAGTGAGTCACAGAATGGCTACACCTTC
TRBJ2-7 TRBD2 NA TRBV10-2 CASSDLAGADEQYF TGCGCCAGCAGTGATCTAGCGGGAGCTGACGAGCAGTACTTC
TRBJ2-3 NA NA TRBV6-2/TRBV6-3 CASSRGTDTQYF TGTGCCAGCAGTCGAGGCACAGATACGCAGTATTTT
TRBJ2-5 NA NA TRBV5-1 CASRAEWTQGGETQYF TGCGCCAGCCGCGCCGAATGGACACAGGGCGGAGAGACCCAGTACTTC
TRBJ2-5 TRBD2 NA TRBV5-1 CASSLALAGVRETQYF TGCGCCAGCAGCTTGGCACTAGCGGGAGTCCGGGAGACCCAGTACTTC
TRBJ1-1 TRBD1 NA TRBV10-3 CATTGTGGKAFF TGTGCCACCACCGGGACAGGGGGCAAAGCTTTCTTT
TRBJ1-5 NA NA TRBV6-1 CASSGVSGALNQPQHF TGTGCCAGCAGTGGAGTCTCGGGAGCCCTCAATCAGCCCCAGCATTTT
TRBJ2-1 NA NA TRBV7-9 CASSLVASSYNEQFF TGTGCCAGCAGCTTAGTAGCGAGCTCCTACAATGAGCAGTTCTTC
TRBJ1-2 TRBD1 NA TRBV15 CATSSVGDRYTYGYTF TGTGCCACCAGCAGTGTCGGGGACAGGTATACCTATGGCTACACCTTC
TRBJ2-7 NA NA TRBV6-5 CASSSRVNYEQYF TGTGCCAGCAGTTCCCGGGTCAACTACGAGCAGTACTTC
TRBJ1-1 NA NA TRBV18 CASSLQMTVNTEAFF TGTGCCAGCTCACTACAAATGACAGTGAACACTGAAGCTTTCTTT
TRBJ1-1 NA NA TRBV5-5 CASSLLTFSGNTEAFF TGTGCCAGCAGCTTGTTAACTTTTTCCGGGAACACTGAAGCTTTCTTT
TRBJ2-7 NA NA TRBV7-8 CASSLDRDTNYEQYF TGTGCCAGCAGCTTAGACCGGGACACGAACTACGAGCAGTACTTC
TRBJ1-2 NA NA TRBV4-3 CASSQDLQGEDAGYTF TGCGCCAGCAGCCAAGATCTACAAGGGGAGGACGCGGGCTACACCTTC
TRBJ2-3 NA NA TRBV5-4 CASSREVPDTQYF TGTGCCAGCAGCCGAGAAGTACCAGATACGCAGTATTTT
TRBJ2-3 NA NA TRBV27 CASSLQGSHDTQYF TGTGCCAGCAGTTTACAGGGCTCGCATGATACGCAGTATTTT
TRBJ1-5 NA NA TRBV7-9 CASSLDRGPQHF TGTGCCAGCAGCTTAGATAGGGGGCCCCAGCATTTT
TRBJ1-5 TRBD1 NA TRBV19 CASSISGGQPQHF TGTGCCAGTAGTATATCAGGGGGCCAGCCCCAGCATTTT
TRBJ1-1 NA NA TRBV11-2 CASSLGAEAFF TGTGCCAGCAGCTTAGGGGCGGAAGCTTTCTTT
TRBJ1-1 NA NA TRBV7-9 CASSALAPYGTEAFF TGTGCCAGCAGCGCTTTAGCGCCTTACGGAACTGAAGCTTTCTTT
TRBJ2-7 NA NA TRBV2 CASTLNGGSYEQYF TGTGCCAGCACCCTAAACGGCGGCTCCTACGAGCAGTACTTC